The rows below give T cell receptor beta chains drawn from one sample of a study of blood T cell repertoires in COVID-19. Profiled with immunoSEQ multiplex PCR; TCRdb holds only in-frame clones, not every one. The table lists around 70,000 clones, 80% to 90% of them singletons. The source material was peripheral blood. These receptors were collected from a man between 65 and 85 years old with acute or convalescent COVID-19. CDR3s include the opening cysteine and the closing phenylalanine or tryptophan. The D gene is left open where the match is weak. Clone size is given for some rows only: seen once, a few or many times, or a class if the clone is expanded.

CDR3 DNA | CDR3 protein | J gene | V gene | clone size | D gene
TGTGCCAGCTCAAAGGGGCAGAACAATCAGCCCCAGCATTTT | CASSKGQNNQPQHF | TRBJ1-5 | TRBV18 | . | .
TGTGCCAGCAGCGTAGTGGCAGGGCACTCTGGAAACACCATATATTTT | CASSVVAGHSGNTIYF | TRBJ1-3 | TRBV9 | . | .
TGTGCCAGCAGCTTGGCGGGGAGGGACTTCTATGGCTACACCTTC | CASSLAGRDFYGYTF | TRBJ1-2 | TRBV5-4 | once | .
TGTGCCAGCAGGCACCTGGGGGCCGGAGAGACCCAGTACTTC | CASRHLGAGETQYF | TRBJ2-5 | TRBV6-5 | . | .
TGTGCCAGCAGTACCAGGGGAACAGGGGCCGGGGAGCAGTACTTC | CASSTRGTGAGEQYF | TRBJ2-7 | TRBV2 | . | TRBD1
TGTGCCAGCAGCTTAGTAAGGGGATCCTACAATGAGCAGTTCTTC | CASSLVRGSYNEQFF | TRBJ2-1 | TRBV7-2 | . | .
TGTGCCAGCAGCTTAAGTGGCGGTTCCTACGAGCAGTACTTC | CASSLSGGSYEQYF | TRBJ2-7 | TRBV7-3 | once | .
TGTGCCATCAGGGGGGCCACGGAGACCCAGTACTTC | CAIRGATETQYF | TRBJ2-5 | TRBV10-3 | . | .
TGTGCCACCAGCAGAGATCTATTAGGCGGTCAGCCCCAGCATTTT | CATSRDLLGGQPQHF | TRBJ1-5 | TRBV15 | . | .
TGTGCCAGCAGCCTGACTAGCGGGGGAGGAGATACGCAGTATTTT | CASSLTSGGGDTQYF | TRBJ2-3 | TRBV7-3 | . | TRBD2
TGTGCCAGCAGCTTTTCCGGTGAAGCTTTCTTT | CASSFSGEAFF | TRBJ1-1 | TRBV7-9 | . | .
TGTGCCAGTAGCATAGGGACTAGCGGCGGCTCCTACAATGAGCAGTTCTTC | CASSIGTSGGSYNEQFF | TRBJ2-1 | TRBV19 | few | TRBD2
TGTGCCAGCAGTCAGGTCAGCTCTGGAAACACCATATATTTT | CASSQVSSGNTIYF | TRBJ1-3 | TRBV6-5 | . | .
TGTGCCAGCAGCCAAGGAGGACTTACAGATACGCAGTATTTT | CASSQGGLTDTQYF | TRBJ2-3 | TRBV3-1/TRBV3-2 | . | .
TGTGCCAGCAGCCTCCCAGGGGCGTGGGAGAATGGAAAACTGTTTTTT | CASSLPGAWENGKLFF | TRBJ1-4 | TRBV7-9 | . | .
TGTGCCAGCAGCCCGGTATCATTCCGAGAGACCCAGTACTTC | CASSPVSFRETQYF | TRBJ2-5 | TRBV7-8 | . | .
TGTGCCAGTAGTACCCGCGGACTAGCGGGGGGGGCCAAAAACATTCAGTACTTC | CASSTRGLAGGAKNIQYF | TRBJ2-4 | TRBV19 | . | TRBD2
TGTGCCAGCAGTTTAACAAACTATGGCTACACCTTC | CASSLTNYGYTF | TRBJ1-2 | TRBV6-5 | . | .
TGTGCCAGCAGCGAAACCGGGACAGGATACTACGAGCAGTACTTC | CASSETGTGYYEQYF | TRBJ2-7 | TRBV7-8 | few | TRBD1
TGTGCCAGCAGAGGGAGGGCGCGCGGGATGATAGATGGCTACACCTTC | CASRGRARGMIDGYTF | TRBJ1-2 | TRBV7-9 | . | .
TGTGCCAGCAGCTTCCCCGGACAGGGGAGAAGAAATGAGCAGTTCTTC | CASSFPGQGRRNEQFF | TRBJ2-1 | TRBV11-1 | . | TRBD1
TGTGCCAGCTCACCTGGCAGGGATTCGTACGAGCAGTACTTC | CASSPGRDSYEQYF | TRBJ2-7 | TRBV18 | . | .
TGTGCCAGCAGCCCCGGGACTAGCGTACACAATGAGCAGTTCTTC | CASSPGTSVHNEQFF | TRBJ2-1 | TRBV5-6 | few | TRBD2
TGTGCCAGCAGCCAAGAGCGGGTGGCGCAGTCCAATGAGCAGTTCTTC | CASSQERVAQSNEQFF | TRBJ2-1 | TRBV3-1/TRBV3-2 | few | .
TGCGCCAGCAGCTTGCAGAGTGCTAGCGGTAGCTCCTACGAGCAGTACTTC | CASSLQSASGSSYEQYF | TRBJ2-7 | TRBV5-1 | . | TRBD2
TGTGCCAGCAGGGCTACTAGCGGGGGAACCTACGAGCAGTACTTC | CASRATSGGTYEQYF | TRBJ2-7 | TRBV11-1 | . | TRBD2
TGTGCCAGCAGCCAAGATCTTGCGGGGCCAGCTTTCTTT | CASSQDLAGPAFF | TRBJ1-1 | TRBV14 | . | .
TGTGCCACCCAGGGCGGCTCCTACAATGAGCAGTTCTTC | CATQGGSYNEQFF | TRBJ2-1 | TRBV2 | . | .
TGTGCCAGCAGGCCGACAGGGAACACTGAAGCTTTCTTT | CASRPTGNTEAFF | TRBJ1-1 | TRBV3-1/TRBV3-2 | . | .
TGTGCCAGCAGTTACTCTTGGAGACAGGGGACCTACAATGAGCAGTTCTTC | CASSYSWRQGTYNEQFF | TRBJ2-1 | TRBV6-2/TRBV6-3 | . | TRBD1
TGTGCCAGCAGCGTAGGCAAGGGGGCAGCAGATACGCAGTATTTT | CASSVGKGAADTQYF | TRBJ2-3 | TRBV9 | . | TRBD1
TGTGCCAGCAGCTTGGGAGGGGGTCTCCAAGAGACCCAGTACTTC | CASSLGGGLQETQYF | TRBJ2-5 | TRBV5-8 | . | .
TGTGCCAGCAGCGCCACAGGGGATACTGAAGCTTTCTTT | CASSATGDTEAFF | TRBJ1-1 | TRBV5-4 | once | TRBD1